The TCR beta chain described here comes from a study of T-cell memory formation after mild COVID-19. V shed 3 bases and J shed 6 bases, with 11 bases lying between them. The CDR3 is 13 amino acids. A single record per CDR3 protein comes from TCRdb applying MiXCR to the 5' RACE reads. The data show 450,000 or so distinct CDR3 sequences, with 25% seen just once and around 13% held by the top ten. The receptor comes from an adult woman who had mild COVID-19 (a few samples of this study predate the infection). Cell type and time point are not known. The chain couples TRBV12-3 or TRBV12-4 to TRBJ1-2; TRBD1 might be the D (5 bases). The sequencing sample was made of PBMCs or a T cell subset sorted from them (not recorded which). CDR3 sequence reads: CASSLGRTNGYTF. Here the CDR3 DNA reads TGTGCCAGCAGTTTGGGGCGAACGAATGGCTACACCTTC.